The present entry profiles one TCR beta chain with its context. Germline trimming cut 5 bases from V and 4 bases from J; bases unmatched to any gene: 13. CDR3 length: 17 amino acids. CDR1 LNHDA and CDR2 SQIVND come from the germline V gene (reference sequence). This record comes from a study of T cells and Merkel cell carcinoma outcomes. Repertoires were generated with immunoSEQ multiplex PCR, while TCRdb's copy carries only in-frame clones and drops some. The sample contains roughly 1,500 clones, 86% of which appear only once. The sequence was obtained from a human donor with Merkel cell carcinoma. Source material: tumor tissue from Merkel cell carcinoma. The chain employs TRBV19 and TRBJ1-1, with 10 nucleotides matching TRBD1. DNA of the CDR3: TGTGCCAGTAGTCTTCGACAGGGGGCGGGATCATTCACTGAAGCTTTCTTT. Translated: CASSLRQGAGSFTEAFF.